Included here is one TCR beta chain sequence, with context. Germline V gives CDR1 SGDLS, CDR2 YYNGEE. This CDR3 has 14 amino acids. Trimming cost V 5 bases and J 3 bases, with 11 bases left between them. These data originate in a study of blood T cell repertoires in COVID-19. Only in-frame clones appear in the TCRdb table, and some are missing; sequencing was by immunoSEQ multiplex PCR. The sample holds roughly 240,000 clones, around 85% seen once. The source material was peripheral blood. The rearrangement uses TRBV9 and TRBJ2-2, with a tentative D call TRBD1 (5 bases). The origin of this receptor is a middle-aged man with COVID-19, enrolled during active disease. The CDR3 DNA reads TGTGCCAGCAGTTCAGACAGCTACACCGGGGAGCTGTTTTTT. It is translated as CASSSDSYTGELFF. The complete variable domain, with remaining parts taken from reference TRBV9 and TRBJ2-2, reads DSGVTQTPKHLITATGQRVTLRCSPRSGDLSVYWYQQSLDQGLQFLIQYYNGEERAKGNILERFSAQQFPDLHSELNLSSLELGDSALYFCASSSDSYTGELFFGEGSRLTVL.